This T cell receptor (beta chain) comes out of a study of T cells in Graves' hyperthyroidism and ophthalmopathy. V was clipped by 0 bases and J by 5 bases, with 8 bases between them. Germline V gives CDR1 MNHEY, CDR2 SMNVEV (reference sequence). CDR3 length: 14 residues. There are many counts of this clonotype. The study enrolled patients aged 18 to 65 with newly diagnosed hyperthyroidism of under 2 months' duration. Researchers barred patients who had uncontrolled infection, other autoimmune disease, pregnancy or lactation. Regions amplified from RNA transcripts were the TCR beta CDR3 regions. HTBI primers were employed in a first-round RT-PCR of the TCR CDR3. TCRdb itself ran the multiplex PCR reads through MiXCR, one entry per CDR3 protein. The repertoire has roughly 170,000 distinct CDR3 sequences, about 18% of them found once; the top ten carry 25% to 30%.

This TCR derives from a woman between 50 and 59 years old with Graves' hyperthyroidism. Sequenced input: blood. The gene calls are TRBV27 and TRBJ2-1; D ambiguous. The CDR3 DNA is TGTGCCAGCAGTTTATCCACAGCGAACAATGAGCAGTTCTTC. This gives the protein CASSLSTANNEQFF.